This TCR beta chain was captured in a study of human T cells and chemical hapten exposure. The wider study: DPC at 2% was the sensitizing agent, placed on 2 cm by 2 cm of upper inner arm skin. Small pooled library volume differences mainly caused per-sample TCR yield variation. The study's findings and limits: Controls had significantly fewer large CDR3 similarity clusters than were formed by expanded TCRs. PT1 expanded TCR numbers rose with patch test score.

TCRdb reprocessed the RACE reads via MiXCR and lists one record per CDR3 protein. The table shows about 340,000 distinct CDR3 sequences, with approximately 6.9% occurring only once. This sample's time point: patch test 1, 2 weeks after DPC sensitization. The treatment here: therapeutic diphenylcyclopropenone sensitization with weekly scalp DPC. The CDR3 is 16 residues long. Germline loops: CDR1 ENHRY, CDR2 SYGVKD. With 4 bases removed from V and 0 bases from J, the gap between germline ends came to 15 bases. This clonotype was observed a few times. Its antigen is unknown. This sample comprised whole blood, obtained in connection with sensitization to the hapten diphenylcyclopropenone (DPC). The chain is built from TRBV10-3 and TRBJ1-1, with D possibly matching TRBD1 (5 bases). The source is a woman under 30 with alopecia areata. Some clones in this sample may be carry-over from other donors' samples. In nucleotides, the CDR3 is TGTGCCATCAGTGGTCAGGGCGAGACAATGAACACTGAAGCTTTCTTT. This encodes CAISGQGETMNTEAFF.